This TCR beta chain was recovered during a study of shared clonotypes between healthy human individuals. Study as a whole: With ages of 18 to 49, the donors were two women and a few men.

Germline-derived CDR1 and CDR2 are SGHRS and YFSETQ. V trimming: 2 bases; J trimming: 3 bases; junction bases outside the gene matches: 8. The CDR3 has 16 amino acids. Genomic DNA belonging to each subset was distributed in equal measure over several immunoSEQ plates. Unsorted PBMC samples were amplified in replicate PCRs containing 250 to 350 ng DNA, about 30,000 T cell genomes. The table came from immunoSEQ multiplex PCR; TCRdb's copy has only in-frame clones and leaves some out. In the table there are over 400,000 clones, 70% to 80% of which are singletons. This sequence was found in a middle-aged woman in good health. Some clones in this sample may be carry-over from other donors' samples. The sample taken for sequencing was PBMCs. The rearrangement uses TRBV5-1 and TRBJ2-3, with 8 nucleotides matching TRBD2. Here the CDR3 DNA reads TGCGCCAGCAGCTTATCTTCGGGAGGGGGTACAGATACGCAGTATTTT. Protein sequence: CASSLSSGGGTDTQYF.